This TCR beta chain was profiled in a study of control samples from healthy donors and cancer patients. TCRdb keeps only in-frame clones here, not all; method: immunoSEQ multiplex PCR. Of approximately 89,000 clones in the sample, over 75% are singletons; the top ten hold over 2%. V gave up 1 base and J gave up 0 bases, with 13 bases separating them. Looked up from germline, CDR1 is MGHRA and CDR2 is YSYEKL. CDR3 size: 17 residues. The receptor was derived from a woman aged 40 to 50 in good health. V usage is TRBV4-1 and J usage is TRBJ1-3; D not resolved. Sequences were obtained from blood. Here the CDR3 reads CASSQADMGLSGNTIYF. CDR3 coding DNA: TGCGCCAGCAGCCAAGCCGACATGGGCCTCTCTGGAAACACCATATATTTT.